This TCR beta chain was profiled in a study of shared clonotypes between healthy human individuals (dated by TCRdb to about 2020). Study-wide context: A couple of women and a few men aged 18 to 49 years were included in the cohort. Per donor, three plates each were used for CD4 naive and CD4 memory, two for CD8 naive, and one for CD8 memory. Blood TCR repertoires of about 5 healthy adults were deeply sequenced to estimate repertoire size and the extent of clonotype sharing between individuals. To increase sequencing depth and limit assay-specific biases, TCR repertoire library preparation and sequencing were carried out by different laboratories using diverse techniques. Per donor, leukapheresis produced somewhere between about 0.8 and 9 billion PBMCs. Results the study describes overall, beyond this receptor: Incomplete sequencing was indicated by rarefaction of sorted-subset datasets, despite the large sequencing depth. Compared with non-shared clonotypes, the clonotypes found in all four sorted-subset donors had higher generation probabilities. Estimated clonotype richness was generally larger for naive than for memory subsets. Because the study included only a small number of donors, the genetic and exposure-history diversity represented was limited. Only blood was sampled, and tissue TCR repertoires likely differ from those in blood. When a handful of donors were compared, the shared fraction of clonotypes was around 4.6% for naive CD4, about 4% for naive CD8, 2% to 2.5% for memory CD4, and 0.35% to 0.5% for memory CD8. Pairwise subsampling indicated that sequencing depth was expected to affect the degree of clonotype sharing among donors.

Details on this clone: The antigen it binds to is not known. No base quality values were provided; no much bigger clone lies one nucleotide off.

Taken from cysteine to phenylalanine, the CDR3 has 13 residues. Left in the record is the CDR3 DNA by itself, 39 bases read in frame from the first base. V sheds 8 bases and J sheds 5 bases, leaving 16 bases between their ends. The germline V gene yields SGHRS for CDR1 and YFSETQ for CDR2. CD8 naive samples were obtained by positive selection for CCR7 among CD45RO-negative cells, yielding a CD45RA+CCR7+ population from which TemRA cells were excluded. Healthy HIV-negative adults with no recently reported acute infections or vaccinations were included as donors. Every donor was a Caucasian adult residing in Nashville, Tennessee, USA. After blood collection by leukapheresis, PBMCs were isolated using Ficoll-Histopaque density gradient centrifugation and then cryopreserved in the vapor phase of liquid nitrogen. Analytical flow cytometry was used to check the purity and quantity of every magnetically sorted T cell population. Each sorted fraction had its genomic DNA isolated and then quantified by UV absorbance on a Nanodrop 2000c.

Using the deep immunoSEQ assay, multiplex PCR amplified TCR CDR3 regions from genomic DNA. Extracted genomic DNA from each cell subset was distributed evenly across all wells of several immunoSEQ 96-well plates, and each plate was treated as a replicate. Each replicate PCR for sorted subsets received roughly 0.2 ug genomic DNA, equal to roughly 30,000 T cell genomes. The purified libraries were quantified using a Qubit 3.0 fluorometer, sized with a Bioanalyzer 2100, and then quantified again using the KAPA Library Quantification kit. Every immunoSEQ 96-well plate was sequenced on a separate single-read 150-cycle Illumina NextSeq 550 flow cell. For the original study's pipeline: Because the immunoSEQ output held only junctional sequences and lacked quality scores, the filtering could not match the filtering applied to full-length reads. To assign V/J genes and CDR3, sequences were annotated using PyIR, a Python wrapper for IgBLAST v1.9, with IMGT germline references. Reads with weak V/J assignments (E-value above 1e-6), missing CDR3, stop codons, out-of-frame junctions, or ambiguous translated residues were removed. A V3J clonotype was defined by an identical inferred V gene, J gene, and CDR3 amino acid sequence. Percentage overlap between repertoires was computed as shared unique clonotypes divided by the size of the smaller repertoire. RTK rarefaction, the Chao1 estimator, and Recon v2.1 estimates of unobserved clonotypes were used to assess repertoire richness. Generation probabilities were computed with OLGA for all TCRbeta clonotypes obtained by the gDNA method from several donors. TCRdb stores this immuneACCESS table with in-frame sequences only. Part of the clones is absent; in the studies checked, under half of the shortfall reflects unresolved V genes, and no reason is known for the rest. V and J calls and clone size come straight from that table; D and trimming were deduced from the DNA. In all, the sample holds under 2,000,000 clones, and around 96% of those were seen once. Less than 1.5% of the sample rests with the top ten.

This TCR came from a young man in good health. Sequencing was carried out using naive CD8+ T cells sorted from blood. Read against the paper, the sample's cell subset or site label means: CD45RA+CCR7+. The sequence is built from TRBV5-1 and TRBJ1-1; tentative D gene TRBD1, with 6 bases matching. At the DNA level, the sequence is TGCGCCAGTGGGCGGACAAGGGGGACTGAAGCTTTCTTT. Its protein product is CASGRTRGTEAFF.